A single sample is the source of the 10 T cell receptor beta chains below, sequenced in a study of spatial heterogeneity in lung cancer (dated by TCRdb to about 2019). Library preparation used 5' RACE. Sequencing was performed on a NextSeq 500. TCRdb cleaned the public reads at Q25 with fastp, built clones with MiXCR and kept in-frame beta chains. Under each unique CDR3 protein, matching rows form one entry showing the most common genes and DNA. This sample gives nearly 4,500 distinct CDR3 sequences in total; roughly 8% of them show up just once. The ten biggest clones cover 13% of the sample. Points the paper makes about the study in general: A correlation was observed between the number of expanded intratumoral alpha and beta TCRs and the tumor nonsynonymous mutation count.

The time point label, read with the paper, signifies: sample taken at primary tumor resection. Which antigens these TCRs recognize remains unknown. This material consisted of lung tumor tissue, taken at surgery. These receptors were taken from a male donor with early-stage non-small cell lung cancer.

This clonotype has a count of ten or more. The chain couples TRBV2 to TRBJ2-1; 11 bases agree with TRBD2. CDR1 is SNHLY, CDR2 FYNNEI, per germline. The CDR3 runs to 13 residues. J lost 15 bases, V lost 2 bases, and 6 bases had no gene match. In DNA, the CDR3 is TGTGCCAGCAGTGAACTAGCGGGAGGAGTCCGGTTCTTC. Protein: CASSELAGGVRFF.

Relative to its sample, this clonotype is medium-sized (0.01 to 0.1%). This rearrangement joins TRBV4-3 to TRBJ2-3, with 8 bases fitting TRBD2. The germline V gene has CDR1 LGHNA and CDR2 YSLEER. There are 14 residues in the CDR3. The J segment lost 4 bases and the V segment lost 0 bases, leaving 0 bases of the junction unmatched. Here the CDR3 DNA reads TGCGCCAGCAGCCAAGATAGCGGGGCAGATACGCAGTATTTT. Protein: CASSQDSGADTQYF.

The CDR3 loop is CASSPFVPFGYTF. In DNA, the CDR3 is TGTGCCAGCAGCCCTTTTGTCCCCTTCGGCTACACCTTC. This chain links TRBV28 with TRBJ1-2; D remains unclear. With 6 bases removed from V and 8 bases from J, the gap between germline ends came to 16 bases. This CDR3 is 13 amino acids long. Germline-derived CDR1 and CDR2 are MDHEN and SYDVKM.

This clonotype is termed medium-sized. This chain uses TRBV7-2 with TRBJ2-1; D ambiguous. The germline gives CDR1 SGHTA, CDR2 FQGNSA. V was trimmed by 2 bases and J by 4 bases, leaving 6 bases between them. CDR3 length equals 13 residues. This CDR3 reads CASSLNRYNEQFF. For the CDR3, the DNA is TGTGCCAGCAGCTTAAATAGGTACAATGAGCAGTTCTTC.

This clonotype ranks as medium-sized (0.01 to 0.1%). The V and J genes are TRBV12-3 or TRBV12-4 and TRBJ2-3, with a possible D match to TRBD1 (6 bases). The CDR3 spans 13 residues. The ends were cut back, 6 bases at V and 2 bases at J, with 9 bases in the middle. The CDR3 DNA reads TGTGCCAGCAGCCGGGACATCACAGATACGCAGTATTTT. This codes for CASSRDITDTQYF.

This clonotype was seen more than once but under ten times. This chain joins TRBV12-3 or TRBV12-4 and TRBJ2-6; no clear D. V gave up 3 bases and J gave up 0 bases, with 6 bases separating them. The CDR3 is made up of 15 amino acids. This CDR3 reads CASSLRSSGANVLTF. The CDR3 coding sequence is TGTGCCAGCAGTTTGAGGAGCTCTGGGGCCAACGTCCTGACTTTC.

By share of the sample, this clonotype is medium-sized. The chain couples TRBV12-3 or TRBV12-4 to TRBJ1-3, with D hard to call. V was shortened by 10 bases and J by 6 bases, with 19 bases between the two germline ends. CDR3 length equals 14 residues. The CDR3 sequence is CAITSGITENTIYF. The CDR3 DNA is TGTGCCATAACCAGCGGGATAACTGAAAACACCATATATTTT.

By its share, this clonotype is medium-sized. This rearrangement joins TRBV7-2 to TRBJ1-2; TRBD1 matches 7 bases. Germline lookup yields CDR1 SGHTA and CDR2 FQGNSA. The junction had 9 bases not matched to a gene; V was cut back by 5 bases and J by 6 bases. The CDR3 loop spans 14 amino acids. CDR3 in DNA: TGTGCCAGCAGCCGAGGGACAGAGAGAAATGGCTACACCTTC. This encodes CASSRGTERNGYTF.

This clonotype was counted between two and nine times. V gene TRBV6-2 or TRBV6-3 combines with J gene TRBJ1-1, with D perhaps matching TRBD1 (5 bases). Germline CDR1 is MNHEY and CDR2 is SVGEGT. Trimming removed 6 bases at V and 4 bases at J, with 18 bases between. The CDR3 sequence is 15 residues long. CDR3 nucleotide sequence: TGTGCCAGCAGCTACGCGGGGCGGAAAGGCACTGAAGCTTTCTTT. Translating gives CASSYAGRKGTEAFF.

The genes are TRBV13 and TRBJ2-7, with no clear D. Trimming took 5 bases from V and 3 from J, leaving 11 bases between them. CDR3 length: 13 residues. CDR1 is PRHDT, CDR2 FYEKMQ, per germline (reference sequence). The CDR3 region is CASSPPVSYEQYF. The CDR3 DNA sequence: TGTGCCAGCAGCCCGCCGGTGAGCTACGAGCAGTACTTC.